The subject of this entry is one T cell receptor beta chain. V gave up 7 bases and J gave up 7 bases, with 25 bases separating them. In germline, CDR1 is MDHEN, CDR2 SYDVKM. The CDR3 runs to 16 residues. The data derive from a study of blood T cell repertoires in COVID-19. Measured with immunoSEQ multiplex PCR; TCRdb has only the in-frame clones, and not every one. The sample records approximately 86,000 clones, 85% being singletons. The source of this sequence is a man in his forties or fifties with acute or convalescent COVID-19. V usage is TRBV28 and J usage is TRBJ1-2; the D gene is possibly TRBD1 (6 bases). The sample comprised peripheral blood. The CDR3 loop is CASTLGAGADLGGYTF. The CDR3 coding sequence is TGTGCCAGCACCCTGGGAGCGGGGGCGGATTTGGGTGGCTACACCTTC.